The clone carrying this T cell receptor beta chain was observed a handful of times. The antigen remains undetermined. Clones were read by immunoSEQ multiplex PCR, and TCRdb kept only the in-frame ones, dropping some. This sample has about 21,000 clones; roughly 73% occur once, and the top ten carry approximately 24%. This sample is drawn from a study of vaccination effects on CD4 cells after COVID-19. Study information: Participants were given two doses of BNT162b2 or mRNA-1273 vaccine.

Findings and limits, study-wide: Clonal contraction was marked in infection- and vaccine-induced clones late after vaccination.

CDR1 is SQVTM and CDR2 is ANQGSEA in the germline V gene. The CDR3 runs to 13 residues. Losses at the gene ends were 3 bases for V and 10 bases for J; bases not matched to a gene: 8. Under the ViraFEST assay, PBMC were stimulated with viral peptide pools so that antigen-specific CD4+ T cells expanded. Sequencing was performed afterwards. Subsequent to roughly 9 days of culture, CD4+ T cells were isolated. In the vaccine recipients, nucleocapsid antibodies were negative and there was no prior SARS-CoV-2 infection. Some 2.2 million PBMC per well received about 10 IU/ml IL-2 and roughly 10 ug/ml peptides in culture. Researchers swapped half the medium for IL-2 medium on both days 3 and 7.

This chain links TRBV29-1 with TRBJ2-1; TRBD2 matches at 8 bases. The source was CD4+ T cells from PBMCs cultured with HCoV-NL63 spike peptides, collected before COVID-19 vaccination. This TCR was sampled from a human donor who received a COVID-19 vaccine. CDR3 loop: CSVENTSGNEQFF. CDR3 coding DNA: TGCAGCGTTGAGAACACTAGCGGCAACGAGCAGTTCTTC.